This entry is about one TCR beta chain. Germline V CDR1 and CDR2: SEHNR, FQNEAQ (reference sequence). The CDR3 is 15 residues long. V was clipped by 5 bases and J by 1 base; unmatched bases: 6. Measured with immunoSEQ multiplex PCR; TCRdb has only the in-frame clones, and not every one. The sample contains about 9,900 clones, roughly 85% of which appear only once. This entry comes from a study of tumor T cells in aggressive B-cell lymphoma. The receptor's source is an adult with diffuse large B cell lymphoma. This chain links TRBV7-9 with TRBJ1-1; TRBD1 agrees at 8 bases. The source material was tumor tissue. In nucleotides, the CDR3 is TGTGCCAGCAGCAAAGGAGGACAGGGGAACACTGAAGCTTTCTTT. Translated, it gives CASSKGGQGNTEAFF.